The 4 T cell receptor beta chains listed next were all sequenced from one sample in a study of shared clonotypes between healthy human individuals. TCRdb's copy holds only in-frame clones and misses some; the assay was immunoSEQ multiplex PCR. The sample has about 2.4 million clones; approximately 92% are singletons. Sequencing was performed on naive CD4+ T cells sorted from blood. Subset in this sample: CD45RA+ positively selected. The receptors were gathered from a young man in good health.

This chain joins TRBV2 and TRBJ2-1; a possible D gene is TRBD1 (5 bases). V was shortened by 4 bases and J by 5 bases, with 12 bases between the two germline ends. CDR3 length: 14 residues. Per germline, CDR1 SNHLY and CDR2 FYNNEI. CDR3 in amino acids: CASSGQGTNNEQFF. CDR3 DNA: TGTGCCAGCAGTGGTCAGGGAACTAACAATGAGCAGTTCTTC.

The V call is TRBV6-5, the J call TRBJ2-1, with 8 positions matching TRBD2. The ends lost 0 bases at V and 15 bases at J; junction bases unmatched: 4. Germline V gene data show CDR1 as MNHEY and CDR2 as SVGAGI. This CDR3 is built from 12 residues. The CDR3 sequence is CASSYSAGVRFF. As DNA, the CDR3 is TGTGCCAGCAGTTACTCAGCGGGAGTACGGTTCTTC.

The chain couples TRBV5-1 to TRBJ2-3; D is undetermined. The CDR3 runs 17 residues. Germline CDR1 reads SGHRS; CDR2 reads YFSETQ. V shed 0 bases and J shed 0 bases, with 14 bases lying between them. The CDR3 here is CASSLGVVAASTDTQYF. DNA for the CDR3: TGCGCCAGCAGCTTGGGTGTCGTGGCAGCTAGCACAGATACGCAGTATTTT.

With regard to this clone: In the same sample, other DNA sequences code for this CDR3. V is TRBV6-1 and J is TRBJ1-4; a weak D match, TRBD1 (5 bases). V was trimmed by 3 bases and J by 8 bases, leaving 13 bases between them. Germline V gene lookup returns CDR1 MNHNS and CDR2 SASEGT. The CDR3 is 14 amino acids. The CDR3 nucleotides read TGTGCCAGCAGTGAGGGGGGTCTGGGGGAAAAACTGTTTTTT. Protein product: CASSEGGLGEKLFF.